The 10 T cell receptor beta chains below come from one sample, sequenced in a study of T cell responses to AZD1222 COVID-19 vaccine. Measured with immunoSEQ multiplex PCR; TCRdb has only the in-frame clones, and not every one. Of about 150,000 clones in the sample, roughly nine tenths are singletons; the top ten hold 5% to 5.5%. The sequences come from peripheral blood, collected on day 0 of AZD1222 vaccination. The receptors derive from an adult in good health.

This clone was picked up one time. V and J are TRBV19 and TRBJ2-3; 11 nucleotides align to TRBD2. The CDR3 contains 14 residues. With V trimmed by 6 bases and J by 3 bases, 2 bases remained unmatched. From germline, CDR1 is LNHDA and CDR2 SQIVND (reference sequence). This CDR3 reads CASRGLAATDTQYF. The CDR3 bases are TGTGCCAGTAGGGGACTAGCGGCGACAGATACGCAGTATTTT.

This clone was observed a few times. This CDR3 reads CASSIGANTDTQYF. CDR3 DNA: TGTGCCAGTAGTATCGGAGCTAACACAGATACGCAGTATTTT. The rearrangement uses TRBV19 and TRBJ2-3, with D unresolved. Per germline, CDR1 LNHDA and CDR2 SQIVND (reference sequence). This CDR3 comprises 14 residues. The V gene lost 3 bases and the J gene lost 2 bases, with 9 bases spanning the gap.

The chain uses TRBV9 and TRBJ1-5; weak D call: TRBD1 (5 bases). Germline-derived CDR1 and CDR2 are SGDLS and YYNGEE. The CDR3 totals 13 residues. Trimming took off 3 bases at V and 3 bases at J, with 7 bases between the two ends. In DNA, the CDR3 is TGTGCCAGCAGCGGGGGACCCAATCAGCCCCAGCATTTT. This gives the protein CASSGGPNQPQHF.

The DNA for the CDR3 is TGTGCCAGCAGTTACTCCTTAGGGCGTACCTACGAGCAGTACTTC. Translation gives CASSYSLGRTYEQYF. The chain joins TRBV6-5 to TRBJ2-7; D is ambiguous. V lost 0 bases, J lost 2 bases, and 11 bases lay in between. From germline, CDR1 is MNHEY and CDR2 SVGAGI. The CDR3 is 15 amino acids.

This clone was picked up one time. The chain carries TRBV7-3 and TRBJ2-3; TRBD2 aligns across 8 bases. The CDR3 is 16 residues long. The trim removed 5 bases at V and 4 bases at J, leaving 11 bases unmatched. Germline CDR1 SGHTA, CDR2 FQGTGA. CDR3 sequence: CASSGSGAGAADTQYF. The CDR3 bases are TGTGCCAGCAGCGGTAGTGGAGCGGGAGCGGCAGATACGCAGTATTTT.

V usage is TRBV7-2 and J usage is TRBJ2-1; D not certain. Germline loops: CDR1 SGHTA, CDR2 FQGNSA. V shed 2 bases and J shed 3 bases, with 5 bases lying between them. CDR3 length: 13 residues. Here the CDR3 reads CASSLTLYNEQFF. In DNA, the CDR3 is TGTGCCAGCAGCTTAACCCTCTACAATGAGCAGTTCTTC.

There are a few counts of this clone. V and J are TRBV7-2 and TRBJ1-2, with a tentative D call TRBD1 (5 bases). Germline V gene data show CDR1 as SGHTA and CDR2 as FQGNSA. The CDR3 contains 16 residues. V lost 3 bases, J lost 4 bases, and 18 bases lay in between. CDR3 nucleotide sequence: TGTGCCAGCAGCTTCCGTCGTGGGCAGGGCGGCTATGGCTACACCTTC. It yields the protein CASSFRRGQGGYGYTF.

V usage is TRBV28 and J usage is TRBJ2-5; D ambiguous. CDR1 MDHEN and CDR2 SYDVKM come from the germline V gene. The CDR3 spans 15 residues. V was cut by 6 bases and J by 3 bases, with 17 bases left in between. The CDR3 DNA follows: TGTGCCAGCAGCCCCCCCAGGCGGAATAAAGAGACCCAGTACTTC. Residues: CASSPPRRNKETQYF.

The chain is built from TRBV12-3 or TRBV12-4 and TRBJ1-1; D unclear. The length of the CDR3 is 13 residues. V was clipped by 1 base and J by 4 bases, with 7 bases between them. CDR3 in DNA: TGTGCCAGCAGTTTAGAAAGGAGCACTGAAGCTTTCTTT. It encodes CASSLERSTEAFF.

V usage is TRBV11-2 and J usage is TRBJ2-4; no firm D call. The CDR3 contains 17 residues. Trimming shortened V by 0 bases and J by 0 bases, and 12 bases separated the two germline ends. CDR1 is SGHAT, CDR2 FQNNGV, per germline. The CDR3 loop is CASSLDRDKIAKNIQYF. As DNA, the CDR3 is TGTGCCAGCAGCTTAGATAGGGATAAGATAGCCAAAAACATTCAGTACTTC.